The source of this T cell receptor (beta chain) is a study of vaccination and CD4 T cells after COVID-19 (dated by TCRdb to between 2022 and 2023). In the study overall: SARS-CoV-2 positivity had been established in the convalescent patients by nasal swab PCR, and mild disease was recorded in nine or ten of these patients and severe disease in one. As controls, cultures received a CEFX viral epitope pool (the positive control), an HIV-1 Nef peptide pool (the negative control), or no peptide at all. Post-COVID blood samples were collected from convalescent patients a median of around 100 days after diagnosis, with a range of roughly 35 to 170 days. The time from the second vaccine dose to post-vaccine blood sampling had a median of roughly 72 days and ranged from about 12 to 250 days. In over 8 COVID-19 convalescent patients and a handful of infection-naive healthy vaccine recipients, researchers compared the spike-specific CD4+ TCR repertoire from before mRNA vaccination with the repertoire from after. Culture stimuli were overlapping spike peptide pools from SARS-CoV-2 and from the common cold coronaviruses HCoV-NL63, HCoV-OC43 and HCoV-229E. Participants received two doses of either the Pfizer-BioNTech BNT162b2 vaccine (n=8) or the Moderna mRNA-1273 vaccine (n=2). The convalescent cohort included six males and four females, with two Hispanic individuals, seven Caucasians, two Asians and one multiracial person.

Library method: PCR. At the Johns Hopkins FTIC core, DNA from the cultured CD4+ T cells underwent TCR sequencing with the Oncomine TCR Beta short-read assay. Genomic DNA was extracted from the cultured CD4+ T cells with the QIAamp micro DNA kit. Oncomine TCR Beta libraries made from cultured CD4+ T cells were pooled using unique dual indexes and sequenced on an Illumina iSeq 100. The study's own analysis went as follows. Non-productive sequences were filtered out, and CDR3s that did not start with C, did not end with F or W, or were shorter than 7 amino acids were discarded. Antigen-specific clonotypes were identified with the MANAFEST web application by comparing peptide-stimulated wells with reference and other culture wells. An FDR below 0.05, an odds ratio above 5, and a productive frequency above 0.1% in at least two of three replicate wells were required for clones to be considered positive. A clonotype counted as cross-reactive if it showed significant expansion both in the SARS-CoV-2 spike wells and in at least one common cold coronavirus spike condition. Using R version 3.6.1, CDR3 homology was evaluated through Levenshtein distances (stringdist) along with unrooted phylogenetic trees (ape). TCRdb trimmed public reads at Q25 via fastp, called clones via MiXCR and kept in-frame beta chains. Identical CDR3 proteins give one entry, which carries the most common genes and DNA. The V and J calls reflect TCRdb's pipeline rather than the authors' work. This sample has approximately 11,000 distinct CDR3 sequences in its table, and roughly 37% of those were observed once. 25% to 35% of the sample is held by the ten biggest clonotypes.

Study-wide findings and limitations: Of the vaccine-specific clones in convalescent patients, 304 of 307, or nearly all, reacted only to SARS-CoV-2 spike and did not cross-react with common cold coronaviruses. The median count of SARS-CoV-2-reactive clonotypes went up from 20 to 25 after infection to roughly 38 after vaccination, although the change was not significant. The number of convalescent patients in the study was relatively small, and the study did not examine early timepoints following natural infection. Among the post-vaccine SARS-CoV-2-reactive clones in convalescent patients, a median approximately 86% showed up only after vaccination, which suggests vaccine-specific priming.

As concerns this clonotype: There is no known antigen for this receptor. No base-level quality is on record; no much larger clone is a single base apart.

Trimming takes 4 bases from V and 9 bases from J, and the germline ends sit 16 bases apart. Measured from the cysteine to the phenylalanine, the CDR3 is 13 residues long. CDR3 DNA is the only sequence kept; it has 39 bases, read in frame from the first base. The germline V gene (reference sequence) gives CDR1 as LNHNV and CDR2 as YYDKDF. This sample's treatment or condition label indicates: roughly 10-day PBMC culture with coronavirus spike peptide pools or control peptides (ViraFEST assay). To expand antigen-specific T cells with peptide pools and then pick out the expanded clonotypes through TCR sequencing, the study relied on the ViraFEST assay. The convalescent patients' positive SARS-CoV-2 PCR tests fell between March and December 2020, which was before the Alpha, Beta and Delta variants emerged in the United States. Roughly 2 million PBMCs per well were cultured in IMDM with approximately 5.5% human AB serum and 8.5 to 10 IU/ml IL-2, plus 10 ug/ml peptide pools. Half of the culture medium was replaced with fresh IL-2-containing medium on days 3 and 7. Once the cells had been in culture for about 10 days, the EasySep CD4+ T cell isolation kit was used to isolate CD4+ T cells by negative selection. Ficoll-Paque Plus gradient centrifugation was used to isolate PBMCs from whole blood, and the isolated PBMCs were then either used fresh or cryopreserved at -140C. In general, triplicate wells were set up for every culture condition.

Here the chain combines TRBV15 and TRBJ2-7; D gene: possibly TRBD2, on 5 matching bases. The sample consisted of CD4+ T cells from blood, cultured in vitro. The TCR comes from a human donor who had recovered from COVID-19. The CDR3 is CATSTKTTAGQYF. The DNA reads TGTGCCACCAGCACCAAGACCACGGCGGGGCAGTACTTC.